The 15 T cell receptor beta chains presented below share a single source sample, sequenced in a study of response to subunit inactivated influenza vaccine. TCRdb reprocessed the RT-PCR reads via MiXCR and lists one record per CDR3 protein. The table includes roughly 650,000 distinct CDR3 sequences, less than 20% detected once. The specimen comprised PBMCs from blood, sampled 12 days after vaccination. These TCRs come from a middle-aged man who received an inactivated influenza vaccine.

A few counts support this clonotype. The V gene is TRBV15, the J gene TRBJ2-7; perhaps D is TRBD1 or TRBD2 (6 bases each). From germline, CDR1 is LNHNV and CDR2 YYDKDF (reference sequence). V was pared by 3 bases and J by 4 bases, with 10 bases between. The CDR3 extends over 13 amino acids. The CDR3, as DNA: TGTGCCACCAGCAGGCAGGGGAGGTACGAGCAGTACTTC. Protein sequence: CATSRQGRYEQYF.

The chain uses TRBV28 and TRBJ2-3; TRBD1 matches at 12 bases. Germline assignment: CDR1 MDHEN and CDR2 SYDVKM. The CDR3 sequence is 15 residues long. V gave up 5 bases and J gave up 4 bases; unmatched junction bases: 4. The CDR3 loop is CASSTGQGAADTQYF. CDR3 DNA sequence: TGTGCCAGCAGTACGGGACAGGGGGCGGCAGATACGCAGTATTTT.

This clonotype was picked up one time. V and J are TRBV20-1 and TRBJ2-2; D might be TRBD1 (6 bases). The V gene's germline CDR1 is DFQATT and CDR2 SNEGSKA (reference sequence). V was cut by 5 bases and J by 7 bases, with 17 bases left in between. This CDR3 region has 14 residues. CDR3 bases: TGCAGTGCTCACCAAAGGGGGTCCGGCGGGGAGCTGTTTTTT. This sequence encodes CSAHQRGSGGELFF.

This clonotype was observed many times. This chain uses TRBV12-3 or TRBV12-4 with TRBJ2-6; D is ambiguous. The CDR3 runs 13 residues. Trimming took 3 bases from V and 3 from J, leaving 3 bases between them. This chain's CDR3 is CASSFVGANVLTF. CDR3 sequence (DNA): TGTGCCAGCAGTTTTGTTGGGGCCAACGTCCTGACTTTC.

This clonotype was counted a few times. The rearrangement uses TRBV5-1 and TRBJ1-3; D possibly corresponds to TRBD1 (6 bases). CDR3 size: 15 residues. The ends were cut back, 0 bases at V and 0 bases at J, with 7 bases in the middle. Per germline, CDR1 SGHRS and CDR2 YFSETQ. CDR3 loop: CASSLGDNSGNTIYF. The CDR3 DNA reads as TGCGCCAGCAGCTTGGGGGACAACTCTGGAAACACCATATATTTT.

The J gene is TRBJ2-5, the V gene TRBV7-9; D is unclear. The CDR3 runs 12 residues. Looked up from germline, CDR1 is SEHNR and CDR2 is FQNEAQ (reference sequence). V lost 5 bases and J 5 bases, leaving 9 bases between the germline ends. The CDR3 DNA sequence: TGTGCCAGCAGCCCCGGTTGGGAGACCCAGTACTTC. As protein: CASSPGWETQYF.

This clonotype was counted only a few times. Here the CDR3 reads CASNQGGLYQPQHF. DNA for the CDR3: TGTGCCAGCAACCAGGGGGGTCTTTATCAGCCCCAGCATTTT. The V and J genes are TRBV12-3 or TRBV12-4 and TRBJ1-5; 7 positions agree with TRBD1. V lost 7 bases, J lost 5 bases, and 8 bases stayed unmatched. This CDR3 region has 14 residues.

This clonotype turned up a few times. The CDR3: CASSLAGTGLETQYF. CDR3 coding DNA: TGTGCCAGCAGCTTAGCGGGGACAGGGTTGGAGACCCAGTACTTC. This chain links TRBV7-8 with TRBJ2-5, with 9 bases aligning to TRBD1. Per germline, CDR1 SGHVS and CDR2 FQNEAQ. The length of the CDR3 is 15 residues. V was pared by 0 bases and J by 5 bases, with 4 bases of the junction left unmatched.

The chain is built from TRBV29-1 and TRBJ2-1; D is undetermined. Trimming left V 7 bases short and J 5 bases short, with 9 bases between. The CDR3 has 11 amino acids. The germline V gene has CDR1 SQVTM and CDR2 ANQGSEA. DNA for the CDR3: TGCAGCGCGAGCCCCAACAATGAGCAGTTCTTC. Encoded protein: CSASPNNEQFF.

In this sample, this clonotype turned up a few times. This chain links TRBV18 with TRBJ1-3; D is perhaps TRBD1 (5 bases). The germline V gene encodes CDR1 KGHSH and CDR2 LQKENI. Trimming removed 3 bases at V and 4 bases at J, with 13 bases between. CDR3 length: 15 amino acids. The CDR3 loop reads CASSPRQGHGNTIYF. CDR3 bases: TGTGCCAGCTCACCTCGTCAGGGTCACGGAAACACCATATATTTT.

V and J are TRBV12-3 or TRBV12-4 and TRBJ2-1, with 7 nucleotides matching TRBD2. J lost 6 bases, V lost 6 bases, and 11 bases had no gene match. The CDR3 extends over 15 amino acids. The CDR3 sequence is CASSPLQRGTNEQFF. Written as DNA, the CDR3 is TGTGCCAGCAGCCCGCTCCAGCGGGGAACCAATGAGCAGTTCTTC.

The chain is built from TRBV3-1 and TRBJ2-7, with TRBD1 as a possible D gene (5 bases). Trimming took 11 bases from V and 3 from J, leaving 23 bases between them. CDR1 and CDR2 (germline): LGHDT, YNNKEL (reference sequence). The CDR3 has 15 amino acids. The chain's CDR3 is CACCQDRQPFYEQYF. For the CDR3, the DNA is TGTGCCTGCTGCCAAGATCGACAGCCTTTCTACGAGCAGTACTTC.

Ten or more counts support this clonotype. The V and J genes are TRBV10-3 and TRBJ2-4; a weak D match, TRBD1 (5 bases). This CDR3 region has 11 residues. The germline V gene has CDR1 ENHRY and CDR2 SYGVKD. V lost 10 bases, J lost 8 bases, and 12 bases lay in between. The CDR3 loop is CATGGRDIQYF. CDR3 DNA sequence: TGTGCCACGGGCGGCAGGGACATTCAGTACTTC.

This clonotype showed up just a few times. The J gene is TRBJ2-2, the V gene TRBV5-1, with 9 bases identical to TRBD2. This CDR3 region has 15 residues. The germline V gene has CDR1 SGHRS and CDR2 YFSETQ. Losses at the gene ends were 7 bases for V and 2 bases for J; bases not matched to a gene: 6. CDR3 residues: CASALAGANTGELFF. In DNA, the CDR3 is TGCGCCAGCGCTTTAGCGGGAGCTAACACCGGGGAGCTGTTTTTT.

This clonotype was seen at least ten times. The J gene is TRBJ2-1, the V gene TRBV18; 9 bases align to TRBD1. Per the germline V gene, CDR1 is KGHSH and CDR2 is LQKENI. Trimming took 3 bases from V and 8 from J; bases not matched to a gene: 8. The CDR3 loop spans 15 amino acids. The CDR3 spells CASSPLQGASDEQFF. The CDR3 DNA is TGTGCCAGCTCACCCTTACAGGGGGCCTCGGATGAGCAGTTCTTC. Filled out from reference TRBV18 and TRBJ2-1, the complete variable domain reads NAGVMQNPRHLVRRRGQEARLRCSPMKGHSHVYWYRQLPEEGLKFMVYLQKENIIDESGMPKERFSAEFPKEGPSILRIQQVVRGDSAAYFCASSPLQGASDEQFFGPGTRLTVL.